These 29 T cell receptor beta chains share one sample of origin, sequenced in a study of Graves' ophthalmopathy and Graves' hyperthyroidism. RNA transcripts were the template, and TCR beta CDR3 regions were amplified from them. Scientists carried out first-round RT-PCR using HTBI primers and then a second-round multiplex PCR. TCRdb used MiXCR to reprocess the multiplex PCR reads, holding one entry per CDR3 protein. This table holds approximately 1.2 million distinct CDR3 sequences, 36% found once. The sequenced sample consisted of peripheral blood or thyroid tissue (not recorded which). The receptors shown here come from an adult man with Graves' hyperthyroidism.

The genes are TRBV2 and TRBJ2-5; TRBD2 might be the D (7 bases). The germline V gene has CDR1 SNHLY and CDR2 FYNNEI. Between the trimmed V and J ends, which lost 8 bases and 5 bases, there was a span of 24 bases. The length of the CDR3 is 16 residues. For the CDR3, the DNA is TGTGCCAGCGGGGGCATCGGGAGGAACCCCCGGGAGACCCAGTACTTC. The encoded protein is CASGGIGRNPRETQYF.

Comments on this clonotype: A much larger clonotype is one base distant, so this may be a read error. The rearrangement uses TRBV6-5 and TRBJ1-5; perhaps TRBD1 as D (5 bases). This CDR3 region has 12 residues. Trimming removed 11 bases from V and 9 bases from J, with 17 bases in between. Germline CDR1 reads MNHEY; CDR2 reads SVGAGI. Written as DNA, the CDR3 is TGTGCCGGCGGGGGGTCTCAGTGGCCCCAGCATTTT. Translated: CAGGGSQWPQHF.

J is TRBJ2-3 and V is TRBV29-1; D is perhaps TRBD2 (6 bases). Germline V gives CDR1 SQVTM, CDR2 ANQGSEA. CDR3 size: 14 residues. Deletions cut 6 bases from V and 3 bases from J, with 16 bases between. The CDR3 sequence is CSVRRDLITDTQYF. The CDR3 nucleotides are TGCAGCGTCCGGCGGGACTTGATTACAGATACGCAGTATTTT.

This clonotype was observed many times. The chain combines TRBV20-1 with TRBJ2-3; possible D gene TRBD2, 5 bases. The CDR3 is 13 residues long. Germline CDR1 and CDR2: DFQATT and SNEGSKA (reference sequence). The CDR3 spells CSPALGGTDTQYF. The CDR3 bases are TGCAGCCCAGCCCTGGGAGGCACAGATACGCAGTATTTT.

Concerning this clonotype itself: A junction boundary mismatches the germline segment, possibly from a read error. The CDR3 region is CASSSHGDIASYEQYF. In nucleotides, the CDR3 is TGTGCCAGCAGTTCCCATGGAGACATTGCCTCCTACGAGCAGTACTTC. This chain connects TRBV10-3 to TRBJ2-7; D unclear. Germline CDR1 is ENHRY and CDR2 is SYGVKD. The CDR3 covers 16 residues.

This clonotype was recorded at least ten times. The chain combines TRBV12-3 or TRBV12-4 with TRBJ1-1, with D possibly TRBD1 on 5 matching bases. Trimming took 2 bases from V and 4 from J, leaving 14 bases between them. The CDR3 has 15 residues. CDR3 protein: CASSLFGGEGTEAFF. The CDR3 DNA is TGTGCCAGCAGTTTATTCGGGGGAGAGGGCACTGAAGCTTTCTTT.

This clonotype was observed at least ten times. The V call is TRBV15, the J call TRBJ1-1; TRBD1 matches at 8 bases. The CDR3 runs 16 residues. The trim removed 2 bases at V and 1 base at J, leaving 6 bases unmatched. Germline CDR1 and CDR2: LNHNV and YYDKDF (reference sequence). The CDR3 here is CATSRRTGTGNTEAFF. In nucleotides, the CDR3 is TGTGCCACCAGCAGACGGACCGGGACAGGGAACACTGAAGCTTTCTTT.

As DNA, the CDR3 is TGTGCCAGCAGTTCGGCCGTGACCGGGACACTATTTGATGGCTACACCTTC. It yields the protein CASSSAVTGTLFDGYTF. The rearrangement joins TRBV12-3 or TRBV12-4 to TRBJ1-2; a weak D match, TRBD1 (6 bases). The CDR3 loop spans 17 amino acids. V lost 4 bases to trimming and J lost 6 bases, with 24 bases between them.

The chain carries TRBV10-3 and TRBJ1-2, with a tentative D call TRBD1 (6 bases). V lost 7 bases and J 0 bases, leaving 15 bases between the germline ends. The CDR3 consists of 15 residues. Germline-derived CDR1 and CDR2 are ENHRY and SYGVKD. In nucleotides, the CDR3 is TGTGCCATCAAGAACCCGGGACAATCTAACTATGGCTACACCTTC. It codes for CAIKNPGQSNYGYTF.

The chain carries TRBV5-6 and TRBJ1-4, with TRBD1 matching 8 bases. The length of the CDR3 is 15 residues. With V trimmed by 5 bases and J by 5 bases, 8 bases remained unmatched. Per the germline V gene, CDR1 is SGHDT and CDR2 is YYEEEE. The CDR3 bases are TGTGCCAGCAGTCGAACCGGGACAGGCAATGAAAAACTGTTTTTT. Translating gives CASSRTGTGNEKLFF.

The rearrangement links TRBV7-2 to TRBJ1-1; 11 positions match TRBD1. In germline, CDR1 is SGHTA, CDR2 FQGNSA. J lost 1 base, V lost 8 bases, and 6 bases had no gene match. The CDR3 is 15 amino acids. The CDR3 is CASGDGQGANTEAFF. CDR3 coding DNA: TGTGCCAGCGGGGACGGACAGGGGGCGAACACTGAAGCTTTCTTT.

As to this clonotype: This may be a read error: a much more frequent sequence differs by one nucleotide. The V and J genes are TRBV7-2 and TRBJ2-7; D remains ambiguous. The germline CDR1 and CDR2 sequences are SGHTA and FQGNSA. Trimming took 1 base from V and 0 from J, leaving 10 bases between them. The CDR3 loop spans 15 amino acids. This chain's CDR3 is CASSLVRRPSYEQYF. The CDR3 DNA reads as TGTGCCAGCAGCTTAGTACGGCGGCCCTCCTACGAGCAGTACTTC.

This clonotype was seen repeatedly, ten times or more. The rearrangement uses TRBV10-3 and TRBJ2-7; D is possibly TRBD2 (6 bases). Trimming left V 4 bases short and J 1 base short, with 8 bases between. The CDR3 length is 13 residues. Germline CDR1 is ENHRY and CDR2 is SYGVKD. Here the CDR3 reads CAISGGGSYEQYF. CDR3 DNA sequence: TGTGCCATCAGTGGTGGAGGGTCCTACGAGCAGTACTTC.

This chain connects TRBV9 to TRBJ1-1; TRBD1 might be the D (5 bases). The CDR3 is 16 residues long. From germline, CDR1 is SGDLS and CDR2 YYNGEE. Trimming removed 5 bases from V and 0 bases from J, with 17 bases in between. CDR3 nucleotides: TGTGCCAGCAGTCCACCCCCAGGGTTGCTGAACACTGAAGCTTTCTTT. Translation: CASSPPPGLLNTEAFF.

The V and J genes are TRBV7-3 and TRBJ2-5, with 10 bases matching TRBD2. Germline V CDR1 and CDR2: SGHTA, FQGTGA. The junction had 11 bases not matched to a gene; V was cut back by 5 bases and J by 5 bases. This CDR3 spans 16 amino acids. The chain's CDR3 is CASSPELAGVWETQYF. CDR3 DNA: TGTGCCAGCAGCCCCGAGCTAGCGGGAGTATGGGAGACCCAGTACTTC.

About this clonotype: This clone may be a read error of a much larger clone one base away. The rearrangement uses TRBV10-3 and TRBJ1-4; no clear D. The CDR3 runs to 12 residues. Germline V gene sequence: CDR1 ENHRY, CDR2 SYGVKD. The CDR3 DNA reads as TGTACCATCAGTGAAGCCGATGAAAAACTGTTTTTT. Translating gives CTISEADEKLFF.

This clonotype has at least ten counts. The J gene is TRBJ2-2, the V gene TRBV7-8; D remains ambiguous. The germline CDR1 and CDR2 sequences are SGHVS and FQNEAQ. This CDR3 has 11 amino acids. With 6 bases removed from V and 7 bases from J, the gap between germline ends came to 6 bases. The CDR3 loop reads CASREFGELFF. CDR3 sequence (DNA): TGTGCCAGCAGGGAGTTCGGGGAGCTGTTTTTT.

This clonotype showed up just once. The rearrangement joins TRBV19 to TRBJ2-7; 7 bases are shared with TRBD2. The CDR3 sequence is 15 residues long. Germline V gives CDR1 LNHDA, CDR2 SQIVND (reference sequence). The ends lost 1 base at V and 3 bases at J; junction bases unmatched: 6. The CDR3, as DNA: TGTGCCAGTAGTATAGCACGGGGGGAACACTACGAGCAGTACTTC. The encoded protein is CASSIARGEHYEQYF.

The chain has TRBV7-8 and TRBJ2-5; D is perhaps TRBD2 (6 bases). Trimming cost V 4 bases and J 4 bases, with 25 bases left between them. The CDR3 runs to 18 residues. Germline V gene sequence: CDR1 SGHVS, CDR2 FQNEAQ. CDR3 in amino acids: CASSSNSSTGGGRETQYF. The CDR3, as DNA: TGTGCCAGCAGCTCGAACAGCAGCACCGGTGGGGGGAGAGAGACCCAGTACTTC.

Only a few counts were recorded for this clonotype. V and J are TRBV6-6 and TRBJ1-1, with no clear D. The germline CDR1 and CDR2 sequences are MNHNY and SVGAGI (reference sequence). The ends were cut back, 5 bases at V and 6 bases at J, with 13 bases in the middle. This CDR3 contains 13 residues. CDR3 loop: CASSPTRGAEAFF. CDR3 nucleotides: TGTGCCAGCAGTCCAACACGTGGGGCTGAAGCTTTCTTT.

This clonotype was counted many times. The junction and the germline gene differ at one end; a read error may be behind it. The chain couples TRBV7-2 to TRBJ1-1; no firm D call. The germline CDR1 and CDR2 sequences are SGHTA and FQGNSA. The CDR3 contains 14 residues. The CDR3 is CASSLAGLGTEAFF. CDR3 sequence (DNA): TGTGCCAGCAGTTTAGCCGGGTTGGGCACTGAAGCTTTCTTT.

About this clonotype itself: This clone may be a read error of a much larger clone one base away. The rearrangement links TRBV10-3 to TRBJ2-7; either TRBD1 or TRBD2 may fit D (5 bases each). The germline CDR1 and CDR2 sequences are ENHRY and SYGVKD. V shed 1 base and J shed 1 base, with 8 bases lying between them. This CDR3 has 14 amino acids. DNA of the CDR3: TGTGCCATCAGTGAGTGGGACCGGTCCTACGAGCAGTACTTC. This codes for CAISEWDRSYEQYF.

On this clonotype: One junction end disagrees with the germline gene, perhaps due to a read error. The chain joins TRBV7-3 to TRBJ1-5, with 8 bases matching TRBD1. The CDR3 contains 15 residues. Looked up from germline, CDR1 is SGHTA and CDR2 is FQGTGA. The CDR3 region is CASSVTTGVNQPQHF. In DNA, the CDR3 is TGTGCCAGCAGCGTAACGACAGGGGTCAATCAGCCCCAGCATTTT.

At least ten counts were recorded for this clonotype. The CDR3 DNA follows: TGTGCCAGCAGCCAAGGTGTGTGGGGATCTGATGGCTACACCTTC. Protein sequence: CASSQGVWGSDGYTF. The rearrangement joins TRBV3-1 to TRBJ1-2; D unclear. The germline V gene has CDR1 LGHDT and CDR2 YNNKEL (reference sequence). This CDR3 has 15 amino acids. The V end lost 1 base, the J end lost 6 bases, and 15 bases lay between the germline ends.

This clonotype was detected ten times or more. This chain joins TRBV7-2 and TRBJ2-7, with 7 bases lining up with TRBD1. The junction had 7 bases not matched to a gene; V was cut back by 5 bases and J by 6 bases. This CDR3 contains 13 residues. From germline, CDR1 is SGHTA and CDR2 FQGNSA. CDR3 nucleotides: TGTGCCAGCAGCCCCACAGGGGTGGGCGAGCAGTACTTC. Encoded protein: CASSPTGVGEQYF. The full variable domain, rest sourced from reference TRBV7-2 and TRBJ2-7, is GAGVSQSPSNKVTEKGKDVELRCDPISGHTALYWYRQSLGQGLEFLIYFQGNSAPDKSGLPSDRFSAERTGGSVSTLTIQRTQQEDSAVYLCASSPTGVGEQYFGPGTRLTVT.

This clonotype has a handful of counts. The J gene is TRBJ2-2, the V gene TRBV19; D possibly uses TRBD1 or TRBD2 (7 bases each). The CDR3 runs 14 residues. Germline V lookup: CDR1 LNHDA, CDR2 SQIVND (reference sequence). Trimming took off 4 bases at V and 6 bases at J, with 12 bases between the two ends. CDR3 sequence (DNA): TGTGCCAGTAGTAGCCAGGGGGGGCCCGGGGAGCTGTTTTTT. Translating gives CASSSQGGPGELFF.

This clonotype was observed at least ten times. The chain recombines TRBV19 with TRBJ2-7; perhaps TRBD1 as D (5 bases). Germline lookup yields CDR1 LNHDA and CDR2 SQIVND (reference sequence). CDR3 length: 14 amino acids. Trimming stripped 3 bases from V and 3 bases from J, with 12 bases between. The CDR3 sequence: CASSMPGQGYEQYF. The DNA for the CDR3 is TGTGCCAGTAGTATGCCGGGCCAGGGCTACGAGCAGTACTTC.

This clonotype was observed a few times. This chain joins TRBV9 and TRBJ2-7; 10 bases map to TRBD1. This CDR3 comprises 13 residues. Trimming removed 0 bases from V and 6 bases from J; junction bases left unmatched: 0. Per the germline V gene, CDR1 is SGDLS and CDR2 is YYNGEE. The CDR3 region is CASSVGQGAEQYF. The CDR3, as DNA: TGTGCCAGCAGCGTAGGACAGGGGGCCGAGCAGTACTTC.

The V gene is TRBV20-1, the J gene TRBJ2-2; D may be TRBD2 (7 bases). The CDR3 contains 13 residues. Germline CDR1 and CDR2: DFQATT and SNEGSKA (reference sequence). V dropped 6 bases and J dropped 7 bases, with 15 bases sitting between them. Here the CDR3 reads CSAARGGIGELFF. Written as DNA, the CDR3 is TGCAGTGCCGCGAGGGGGGGCATCGGGGAGCTGTTTTTT.